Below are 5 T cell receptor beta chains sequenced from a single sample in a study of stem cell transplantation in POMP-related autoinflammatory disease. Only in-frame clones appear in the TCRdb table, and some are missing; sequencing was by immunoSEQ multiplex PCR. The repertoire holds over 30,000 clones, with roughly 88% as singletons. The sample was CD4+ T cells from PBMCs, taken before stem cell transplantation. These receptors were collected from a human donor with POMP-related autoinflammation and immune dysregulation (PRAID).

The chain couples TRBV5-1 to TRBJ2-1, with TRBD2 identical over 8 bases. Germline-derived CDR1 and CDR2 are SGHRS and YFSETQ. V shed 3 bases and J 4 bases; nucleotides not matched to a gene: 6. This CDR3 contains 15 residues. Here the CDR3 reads CASSSAGGPYNEQFF. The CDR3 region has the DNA TGCGCCAGCAGCTCCGCGGGGGGCCCATACAATGAGCAGTTCTTC.

This CDR3 reads CASSLVGGAETQYF. CDR3 coding DNA: TGCGCCAGCAGCTTGGTCGGGGGCGCAGAGACCCAGTACTTC. The chain couples TRBV5-1 to TRBJ2-5; perhaps D is TRBD1 or TRBD2 (6 bases each). This CDR3 contains 14 residues. The germline gives CDR1 SGHRS, CDR2 YFSETQ. V was clipped by 0 bases and J by 4 bases, with 10 bases between them.

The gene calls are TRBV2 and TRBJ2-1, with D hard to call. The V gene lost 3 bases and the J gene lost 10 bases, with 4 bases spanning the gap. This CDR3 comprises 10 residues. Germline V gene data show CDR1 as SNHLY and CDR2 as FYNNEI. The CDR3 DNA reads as TGTGCCAGCAGTGAGGTGGAGCAGTTCTTC. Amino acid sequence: CASSEVEQFF. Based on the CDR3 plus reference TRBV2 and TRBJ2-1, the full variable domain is EPEVTQTPSHQVTQMGQEVILRCVPISNHLYFYWYRQILGQKVEFLVSFYNNEISEKSEIFDDQFSVERPDGSNFTLKIRSTKLEDSAMYFCASSEVEQFFGPGTRLTVL.

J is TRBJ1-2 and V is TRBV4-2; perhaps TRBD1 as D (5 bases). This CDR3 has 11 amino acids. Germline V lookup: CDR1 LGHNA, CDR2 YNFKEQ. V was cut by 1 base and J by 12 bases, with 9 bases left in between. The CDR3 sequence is CASSQGGINTF. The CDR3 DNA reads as TGTGCCAGCAGCCAAGGGGGGATCAACACCTTC.

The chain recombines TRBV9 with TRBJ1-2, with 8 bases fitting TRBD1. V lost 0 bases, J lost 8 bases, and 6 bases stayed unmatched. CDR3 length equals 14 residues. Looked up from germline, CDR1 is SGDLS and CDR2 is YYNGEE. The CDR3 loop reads CASSVEAGGRGYTF. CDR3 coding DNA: TGTGCCAGCAGCGTAGAGGCAGGGGGCAGAGGCTACACCTTC.